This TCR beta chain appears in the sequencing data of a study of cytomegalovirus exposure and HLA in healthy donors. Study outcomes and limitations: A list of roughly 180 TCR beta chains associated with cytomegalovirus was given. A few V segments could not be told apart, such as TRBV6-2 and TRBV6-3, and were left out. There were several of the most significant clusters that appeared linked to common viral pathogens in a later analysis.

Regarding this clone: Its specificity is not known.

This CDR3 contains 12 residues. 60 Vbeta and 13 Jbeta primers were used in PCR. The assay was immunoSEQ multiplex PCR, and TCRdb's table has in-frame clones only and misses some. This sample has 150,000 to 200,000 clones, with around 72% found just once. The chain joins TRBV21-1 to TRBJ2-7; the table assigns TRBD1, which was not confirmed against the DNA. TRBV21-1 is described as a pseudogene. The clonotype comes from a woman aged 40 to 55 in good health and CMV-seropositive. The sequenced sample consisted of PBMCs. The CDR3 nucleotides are TGTGCCAGCAGCAAAGAGGTACAGGGAGAAGGCTTC. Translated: CASSKEVQGEGF.